Listed below are T cell receptor beta chains from one sample, sequenced in a study of blood T cell repertoires in COVID-19. TCRdb keeps only in-frame clones here, not all; method: immunoSEQ multiplex PCR. The sample has about 120,000 clones; 85% are singletons. The sequenced material came from peripheral blood. These receptors all stem from a woman older than 75 with acute or convalescent COVID-19. Both conserved end residues are part of each CDR3. The D gene is left open where the match is weak. Size tells how often a clone was seen (once, few, many) or the class of an expanded clone, and some rows leave it out.

clone_size	j_call	cdr3_length	v_call	d_call	cdr3_aa	cdr3_nt
NA	TRBJ2-1	13	TRBV7-6	NA	CASSPSTGEKQFF	TGTGCCAGCAGCCCGAGCACCGGGGAAAAGCAGTTCTTC
NA	TRBJ2-7	12	TRBV5-6	TRBD1	CASSRGGHEQYF	TGTGCCAGCAGCCGAGGGGGCCACGAGCAGTACTTC
NA	TRBJ1-1	16	TRBV6-2/TRBV6-3	NA	CASSYVPLGAALEAFF	TGTGCCAGCAGTTACGTCCCCCTGGGGGCCGCCCTTGAAGCTTTCTTT
NA	TRBJ1-3	14	TRBV13	NA	CASRQGSSGNTIYF	TGTGCCAGCAGGCAGGGGAGCTCTGGAAACACCATATATTTT
NA	TRBJ2-7	17	TRBV12-5	TRBD2	CASGLVAFTSGSYEQYF	TGTGCTAGTGGTTTGGTAGCATTCACTAGCGGCTCCTACGAGCAGTACTTC
NA	TRBJ2-3	17	TRBV4-2	TRBD2	CASSQDLLAGLSDTQYF	TGTGCCAGCAGCCAAGATCTACTAGCGGGGTTATCAGATACGCAGTATTTT
NA	TRBJ1-5	13	TRBV6-5	NA	CASNGNHNQPQHF	TGTGCCAGCAATGGCAACCACAATCAGCCCCAGCATTTT
NA	TRBJ2-5	14	TRBV28	TRBD2	CASNRREDQETQYF	TGTGCCAGCAATCGCCGGGAGGACCAAGAGACCCAGTACTTC
NA	TRBJ1-5	15	TRBV19	NA	CASSPIDGLLQPQHF	TGTGCCAGTAGTCCCATTGACGGACTCTTACAGCCCCAGCATTTT
NA	TRBJ2-2	18	TRBV9	TRBD1	CASSRRDRGTTDTGELFF	TGTGCCAGCAGCAGACGGGACAGGGGGACAACGGACACCGGGGAGCTGTTTTTT
NA	TRBJ1-4	14	TRBV7-2	NA	CASSSHRKDEKLFF	TGTGCCAGCAGCTCGCACAGGAAGGATGAAAAACTGTTTTTT
NA	TRBJ2-7	15	TRBV7-9	NA	CASSSHSVRRDEQYF	TGTGCCAGCAGCTCGCATTCAGTACGCCGGGACGAGCAGTACTTC
NA	TRBJ1-6	15	TRBV6-5	TRBD1	CASSQQGAAGSPLHF	TGTGCCAGCAGCCAACAGGGGGCCGCCGGGTCACCCCTCCACTTT
NA	TRBJ1-3	16	TRBV28	TRBD1	CASSRTGAVSGNTIYF	TGTGCCAGCAGTCGGACAGGAGCCGTCTCTGGAAACACCATATATTTT
NA	TRBJ1-4	15	TRBV5-1	TRBD1	CASSLSGTANEKLFF	TGCGCCAGCAGCTTATCCGGGACAGCTAATGAAAAACTGTTTTTT
NA	TRBJ1-6	16	TRBV5-1	TRBD1	CASSLGPGQGVSPLHF	TGCGCCAGCAGCTTGGGGCCTGGACAGGGCGTTTCACCCCTCCACTTT
NA	TRBJ1-1	12	TRBV29-1	TRBD1	CSVAGQGLAAFF	TGCAGCGTTGCGGGACAGGGGTTAGCGGCTTTCTTT
NA	TRBJ1-4	15	TRBV15	NA	CATSREGQPNEKLFF	TGTGCCACCAGCAGAGAGGGACAACCTAATGAAAAACTGTTTTTT
once	TRBJ2-7	12	TRBV15	NA	CATSIGSYEQYF	TGTGCCACCAGCATCGGGTCCTACGAGCAGTACTTC
NA	TRBJ1-1	11	TRBV7-9	NA	CASTLPLAAFF	TGTGCCAGCACCCTACCCCTTGCCGCTTTCTTT
NA	TRBJ1-2	13	TRBV2	TRBD1	CAGGQGFNYGYTF	TGTGCCGGGGGACAGGGATTTAACTATGGCTACACCTTC
NA	TRBJ1-2	15	TRBV4-3	NA	CASSRYRDSTYGYTF	TGCGCCAGCAGCCGATACCGAGACAGTACGTATGGCTACACCTTC
NA	TRBJ1-1	14	TRBV7-9	NA	CASSTRGSGTEAFF	TGTGCCAGCAGCACTAGGGGGTCGGGGACTGAAGCTTTCTTT
few	TRBJ2-3	18	TRBV2	NA	CASSEKVGGLENTDTQYF	TGTGCCAGCAGTGAGAAGGTGGGAGGCCTAGAGAACACAGATACGCAGTATTTT
NA	TRBJ1-2	16	TRBV6-5	TRBD1	CASSYGSGTGAFGYTF	TGTGCCAGCAGTTACGGGTCAGGGACAGGGGCGTTTGGCTACACCTTC
NA	TRBJ1-2	13	TRBV6-5	TRBD1	CASSFDRGSGYTF	TGTGCCAGCAGCTTTGACAGGGGCAGTGGCTACACCTTC
NA	TRBJ1-1	13	TRBV12-3/TRBV12-4	NA	CASSLGRGTEAFF	TGTGCCAGCAGTTTAGGGCGGGGCACTGAAGCTTTCTTT
NA	TRBJ1-6	14	TRBV7-9	NA	CASSFRVLNSPLHF	TGTGCCAGCAGCTTCCGGGTTCTAAATTCACCCCTCCACTTT
NA	TRBJ1-5	15	TRBV6-5	NA	CASRWSSYSNQPQHF	TGTGCCAGCAGGTGGAGTTCATATAGCAATCAGCCCCAGCATTTT
NA	TRBJ2-1	18	TRBV7-2	NA	CASSKGGQSRVSYNEQFF	TGTGCCAGCAGCAAGGGGGGGCAGAGCAGAGTATCCTACAATGAGCAGTTCTTC
NA	TRBJ1-2	14	TRBV19	NA	CATETQGAVGGYTF	TGTGCCACTGAAACACAGGGAGCGGTTGGGGGCTACACCTTC
NA	TRBJ1-2	13	TRBV5-1	NA	CASSLWVGYGYTF	TGCGCCAGCAGCTTGTGGGTCGGGTATGGCTACACCTTC
NA	TRBJ1-4	15	TRBV10-3	NA	CATMLGGTANEKLFF	TGTGCCACCATGTTGGGGGGTACGGCTAATGAAAAACTGTTTTTT
NA	TRBJ2-2	15	TRBV19	NA	CASSNERVFTGELFF	TGTGCCAGTAGCAACGAACGGGTGTTCACCGGGGAGCTGTTTTTT
NA	TRBJ2-1	13	TRBV5-1	NA	CASSDISYNEQFF	TGCGCCAGCAGCGACATCTCCTACAATGAGCAGTTCTTC
NA	TRBJ1-2	14	TRBV2	TRBD1	CAKRGQGLNYGYTF	TGTGCCAAGAGGGGACAGGGGCTTAACTATGGCTACACCTTC
once	TRBJ1-6	13	TRBV5-1	TRBD1	CASRDTGDSPLHF	TGCGCCAGCAGGGACACAGGGGACTCACCCCTCCACTTT
NA	TRBJ1-5	15	TRBV19	TRBD1	CASKRQGEVNQPQHF	TGTGCCAGTAAGAGACAGGGAGAGGTCAATCAGCCCCAGCATTTT
NA	TRBJ2-2	15	TRBV7-9	TRBD2	CASSPISGGYGELFF	TGTGCCAGCAGCCCTATTAGCGGGGGTTACGGGGAGCTGTTTTTT
NA	TRBJ1-5	14	TRBV28	NA	CASNPPPGPQPQHF	TGTGCCAGCAACCCCCCCCCAGGGCCTCAGCCCCAGCATTTT
NA	TRBJ2-1	14	TRBV7-2	TRBD2	CASSFAGGPEEQFF	TGTGCCAGCAGCTTTGCGGGGGGGCCGGAGGAGCAGTTCTTC
few	TRBJ2-1	15	TRBV7-3	TRBD2	CASSPAGGSYNEQFF	TGTGCCAGCAGCCCAGCGGGGGGCTCCTACAATGAGCAGTTCTTC
NA	TRBJ1-4	20	TRBV3-1/TRBV3-2	NA	CASSQPLLSGRVAGNEKLFF	TGTGCCAGCAGCCAACCTCTCTTATCTGGGAGAGTTGCTGGAAATGAAAAACTGTTTTTT
NA	TRBJ2-5	13	TRBV12-3/TRBV12-4	TRBD1	CASSLEGAETQYF	TGTGCCAGCAGTTTAGAGGGGGCGGAGACCCAGTACTTC
NA	TRBJ2-2	18	TRBV11-2	TRBD2	CASSSKSVLAGGTGELFF	TGTGCCAGCAGCTCTAAAAGTGTGCTAGCGGGGGGCACCGGGGAGCTGTTTTTT
NA	TRBJ1-4	15	TRBV7-3	TRBD1	CASSPGTGGDEKLFF	TGTGCCAGCAGCCCAGGGACAGGGGGCGATGAAAAACTGTTTTTT
NA	TRBJ2-3	16	TRBV21-1	NA	CASSPETGGLIDTQYF	TGTGCCAGCAGCCCCGAAACAGGGGGCTTGATAGATACGCAGTATTTT
NA	TRBJ2-5	15	TRBV28	TRBD2	CASSLGGGAFETQYF	TGTGCCAGCAGTTTGGGCGGGGGGGCCTTTGAGACCCAGTACTTC
NA	TRBJ1-2	14	TRBV5-1	NA	CASSLDGENYGYTF	TGCGCCAGCAGCTTGGACGGGGAAAACTATGGCTACACCTTC
NA	TRBJ2-6	17	TRBV10-3	NA	CAISESKGSSGANVLTF	TGTGCCATCAGTGAGTCGAAAGGGAGCTCTGGGGCCAACGTCCTGACTTTC
NA	TRBJ1-1	15	TRBV9	NA	CASSEIPGQNTEAFF	TGTGCCAGCAGCGAAATACCCGGTCAGAACACTGAAGCTTTCTTT
NA	TRBJ1-3	15	TRBV7-9	NA	CASSLDAGPGNTIYF	TGTGCCAGCAGCTTAGATGCGGGACCTGGAAACACCATATATTTT
NA	TRBJ2-5	15	TRBV10-3	TRBD2	CAISDRTSGGETQYF	TGTGCCATCAGTGATCGGACTAGCGGGGGGGAGACCCAGTACTTC
NA	TRBJ1-2	15	TRBV18	TRBD1	CASSPTGTAYYGYTF	TGTGCCAGCTCACCAACCGGGACAGCGTACTATGGCTACACCTTC
NA	TRBJ1-4	18	TRBV5-1	TRBD1	CASSHGQGVLGTNEKLFF	TGCGCCAGCAGCCATGGACAGGGAGTTTTAGGAACTAATGAAAAACTGTTTTTT
NA	TRBJ1-1	16	TRBV5-8	NA	CASSVTGTPQHAEAFF	TGTGCCAGCAGCGTGACCGGGACACCTCAACACGCTGAAGCTTTCTTT
NA	TRBJ1-1	18	TRBV7-8	TRBD1	CASSFLGTGGAGNTEAFF	TGTGCCAGCAGCTTTCTAGGGACAGGGGGCGCGGGGAACACTGAAGCTTTCTTT
NA	TRBJ2-1	15	TRBV7-7	TRBD2	CASSPGGGYHNEQFF	TGTGCTAGCAGCCCGGGGGGGGGCTACCACAATGAGCAGTTCTTC
NA	TRBJ2-5	16	TRBV28	NA	CASSFAGAGAQETQYF	TGTGCCAGCAGTTTTGCTGGGGCAGGGGCCCAAGAGACCCAGTACTTC
few	TRBJ1-2	13	TRBV5-6	NA	CASSLMGPDGYTF	TGTGCCAGCAGTCTGATGGGGCCGGATGGCTACACCTTC